This T cell receptor beta chain emerged from a study of neurological immune-mediated disorders. Libraries used 2 million unsorted PBMCs kept frozen in RNAlater. This clonotype was picked up a small number of times. Its specificity is unknown. A read error may account for a junction end that differs from germline. General observations from the study: None of the CDR3 amino acid sequences of expanded clones were shared across subjects, and this suggested private repertoires in all groups.

The cDNA was synthesized by 5'RACE incorporating 10-nucleotide random UMIs. MiXCR, applied by TCRdb to the 5' RACE reads, yields one record per CDR3 protein. This sample has under 80,000 distinct CDR3 sequences; under 5% occur once, and the top ten carry around 3.5%. Sequencing input: PBMCs. The sequence was collected from a woman between 50 and 59 years old with multiple sclerosis.

CDR3 protein: CSADQGNSPFNF. As DNA, the CDR3 is TGCAGTGCTGATCAGGGTAATTCACCCTTCAACTTT. The J gene is TRBJ1-6, the V gene TRBV20-1; D may be TRBD1 (5 bases). CDR3 length: 12 amino acids. The V gene's germline CDR1 is DFQATT and CDR2 SNEGSKA (reference sequence).